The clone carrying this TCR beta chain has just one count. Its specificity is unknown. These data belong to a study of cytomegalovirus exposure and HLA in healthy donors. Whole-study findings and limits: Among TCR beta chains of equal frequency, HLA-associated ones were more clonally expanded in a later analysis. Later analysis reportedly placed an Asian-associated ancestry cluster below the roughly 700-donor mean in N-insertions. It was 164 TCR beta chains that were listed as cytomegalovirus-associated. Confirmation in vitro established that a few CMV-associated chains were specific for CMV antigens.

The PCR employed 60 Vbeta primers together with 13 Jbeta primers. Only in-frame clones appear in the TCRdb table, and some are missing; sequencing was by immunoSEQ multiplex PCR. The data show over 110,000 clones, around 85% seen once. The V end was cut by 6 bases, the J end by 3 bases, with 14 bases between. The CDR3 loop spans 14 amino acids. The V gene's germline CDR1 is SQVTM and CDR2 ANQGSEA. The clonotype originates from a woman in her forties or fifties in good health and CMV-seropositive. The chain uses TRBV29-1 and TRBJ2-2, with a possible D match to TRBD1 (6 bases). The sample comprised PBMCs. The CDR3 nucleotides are TGCAGCGTCTACAGGGTAGGAGACACCGGGGAGCTGTTTTTT. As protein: CSVYRVGDTGELFF.